Here is one T cell receptor beta chain with its context. CDR3 and TCR beta VDJ profiling relied on a genomic DNA template. TCRdb re-analysed the reads in MiXCR, keeping a single row per CDR3 protein. The sample consists of hundreds of thousands of distinct CDR3 sequences, around 30% of them appearing once. It was patients with CD8+CD57+ cell expansion by flow cytometry who were chosen for sequencing. This record comes from a study of CD8+CD57+ T cells in acquired aplastic anemia. Sequencing was done on a sample of sorted CD4+, CD8+, or CD8+CD57+ T cells (not recorded which) from PBMCs. The sequence came from a human donor with aplastic anemia.

The CDR3 region has the DNA TGTGCCAGCTCATCCATCTCCGCGAACACTGAAGCTTTCTTT. Protein: CASSSISANTEAFF. The chain uses TRBV18 and TRBJ1-1, with D unresolved. CDR1 and CDR2 from the germline V gene are KGHSH and LQKENI. Trimming took 5 bases from V and 1 from J, leaving 11 bases between them. This CDR3 is 14 amino acids long. The full variable domain, with the rest looked up from reference TRBV18 and TRBJ1-1, is NAGVMQNPRHLVRRRGQEARLRCSPMKGHSHVYWYRQLPEEGLKFMVYLQKENIIDESGMPKERFSAEFPKEGPSILRIQQVVRGDSAAYFCASSSISANTEAFFGQGTRLTVV.